This is a list of T cell receptor beta chains from one sample in a study of blood T cell repertoires in COVID-19. Repertoires were generated with immunoSEQ multiplex PCR, while TCRdb's copy carries only in-frame clones and drops some. The table has fewer than 350,000 clones, 88% seen once. Specimen: PBMCs or T cells enriched from blood (not recorded which). These receptors were taken from a woman aged 60-70 years in a cohort exposed to, infected with or recovered from COVID-19 (not recorded which). CDR3s include the opening cysteine and the closing phenylalanine or tryptophan. D genes are given only for firm matches. Where a row states a size, it is once, few, many or the class of an expanded clone; other rows omit it.

clone size,D gene,J gene,CDR3 length,V gene,CDR3 protein,CDR3 DNA
NA,TRBD1,TRBJ2-3,13,TRBV10-1,CASSGGRTDTQYF,TGCGCCAGCTCAGGGGGCCGCACAGATACGCAGTATTTT
NA,NA,TRBJ2-7,12,TRBV19,CASSSRTAEQYF,TGTGCCAGTAGCTCGCGGACAGCCGAGCAGTACTTC
NA,TRBD2,TRBJ2-1,14,TRBV7-6,CASSGLAGYNEQFF,TGTGCCAGCAGCGGACTAGCGGGGTACAATGAGCAGTTCTTC
NA,TRBD1,TRBJ2-1,16,TRBV25-1,CASSESGWTGGNEQFF,TGTGCCAGCAGTGAATCAGGCTGGACAGGGGGCAATGAGCAGTTCTTC
NA,NA,TRBJ2-5,15,TRBV5-1,CASSPTPDSRGTQYF,TGCGCCAGCAGCCCCACCCCGGACTCACGGGGGACCCAGTACTTC
NA,NA,TRBJ1-3,17,TRBV7-9,CASTPYPDPGQGNTIYF,TGTGCCAGCACCCCTTACCCAGACCCAGGGCAGGGAAACACCATATATTTT
NA,TRBD1,TRBJ2-5,16,TRBV6-5,CASSYRGTGAQETQYF,TGTGCCAGCAGTTACAGGGGGACAGGAGCTCAAGAGACCCAGTACTTC
NA,NA,TRBJ2-3,15,TRBV5-1,CASSSGQFFTDTQYF,TGCGCCAGCAGTTCTGGACAGTTCTTCACAGATACGCAGTATTTT
NA,NA,TRBJ2-7,11,TRBV9,CASSPGAEQYF,TGTGCCAGCTCTCCTGGGGCCGAGCAGTACTTC
NA,NA,TRBJ1-4,17,TRBV6-6,CASSPRAPVGVGEKLFF,TGTGCCAGCAGTCCCCGCGCGCCTGTGGGAGTTGGAGAAAAACTGTTTTTT
NA,NA,TRBJ2-7,15,TRBV11-2,CASSLSAKGGYEQYF,TGTGCCAGCAGCTTATCCGCCAAAGGAGGTTACGAGCAGTACTTC
NA,TRBD2,TRBJ2-7,15,TRBV10-1,CASSSGGPSSYEQYF,TGCGCCAGCAGTTCGGGAGGGCCGAGCTCCTACGAGCAGTACTTC
NA,NA,TRBJ1-3,15,TRBV7-2,CASSSTPNSGNTIYF,TGTGCCAGCAGTTCAACTCCCAACTCTGGAAACACCATATATTTT
NA,NA,TRBJ1-1,12,TRBV15,CATSIQGVGAFF,TGTGCCACCAGCATACAGGGCGTTGGAGCTTTCTTT
NA,TRBD2,TRBJ2-7,13,TRBV19,CAGLEEPSYEQYF,TGTGCCGGACTAGAGGAACCGTCCTACGAGCAGTACTTC
NA,TRBD1,TRBJ1-6,15,TRBV30,CAWNPTGTVNSPLHF,TGTGCCTGGAACCCTACCGGGACAGTGAATTCACCCCTCCACTTT
NA,TRBD1,TRBJ1-4,15,TRBV2,CASSEQTGRGEKLFF,TGTGCCAGCAGTGAGCAGACAGGGCGCGGAGAAAAACTGTTTTTT
NA,NA,TRBJ1-5,16,TRBV4-1,CASSQVRGSSNQPQHF,TGCGCCAGCAGCCAAGTGCGGGGGTCGAGCAATCAGCCCCAGCATTTT
NA,TRBD1,TRBJ2-7,12,TRBV6-1,CASNRGSYEQYF,TGTGCCAGCAACAGGGGCTCCTACGAGCAGTACTTC
NA,NA,TRBJ1-4,15,TRBV9,CASSEDSATNEKLFF,TGTGCCAGCAGCGAGGACAGTGCAACTAATGAAAAACTGTTTTTT
many,NA,TRBJ2-7,11,TRBV2,CASKQARRWYF,TGTGCCAGCAAGCAGGCCCGCCGGTGGTACTTC
NA,NA,TRBJ2-2,16,TRBV27,CASRRPGLSLTGELFF,TGTGCCAGTCGACGACCGGGACTCTCTTTAACCGGGGAGCTGTTTTTT
NA,NA,TRBJ1-2,14,TRBV13,CASSLRQLNYGYTF,TGTGCCAGCAGCTTAAGACAGCTAAACTATGGCTACACCTTC
NA,NA,TRBJ2-1,14,TRBV5-5,CASSLGIAGGEQFF,TGTGCCAGCAGCTTAGGAATAGCTGGAGGTGAGCAGTTCTTC
NA,NA,TRBJ2-1,11,TRBV28,CASRTRNEQFF,TGTGCCAGCAGAACTAGGAATGAGCAGTTCTTC
NA,TRBD2,TRBJ2-1,14,TRBV2,CASSGTSGEDEQFF,TGTGCCAGCAGTGGGACTAGCGGGGAAGATGAGCAGTTCTTC
NA,TRBD1,TRBJ1-2,12,TRBV29-1,CSVMQGDLGYTF,TGCAGCGTTATGCAGGGGGATCTTGGCTACACCTTC
NA,NA,TRBJ2-1,16,TRBV9,CASSVGLQSSYNEQFF,TGTGCCAGCAGCGTAGGACTCCAAAGCTCCTACAATGAGCAGTTCTTC
NA,TRBD2,TRBJ2-1,15,TRBV27,CASSILRGAGNEQFF,TGTGCCAGCAGCATCCTGCGGGGGGCGGGGAATGAGCAGTTCTTC
NA,NA,TRBJ1-2,15,TRBV6-5,CASRLRGDSSYGYTF,TGTGCCAGCAGACTTCGGGGGGACTCTAGCTATGGCTACACCTTC
NA,NA,TRBJ2-7,15,TRBV28,CASPPPREKKGEQYF,TGTGCCAGCCCCCCCCCGCGGGAAAAAAAAGGCGAGCAGTACTTC
NA,NA,TRBJ2-7,13,TRBV30,CAWRGGGASEQYF,TGTGCCTGGAGAGGTGGGGGGGCTTCCGAGCAGTACTTC
NA,TRBD1,TRBJ1-2,14,TRBV19,CASSPRDRGSGYTF,TGTGCCAGTAGTCCCCGGGACAGGGGTTCTGGCTACACCTTC
NA,TRBD1,TRBJ1-2,13,TRBV28,CASRAPGQGGYTF,TGTGCCAGCAGGGCTCCGGGACAGGGGGGCTACACCTTC
NA,TRBD1,TRBJ2-7,14,TRBV7-9,CASSQAGQGREQYF,TGTGCCAGCAGCCAAGCGGGACAGGGTCGCGAGCAGTACTTC
NA,NA,TRBJ2-3,13,TRBV27,CASRRVGTDTQYF,TGTGCCAGCCGCAGGGTTGGTACAGATACGCAGTATTTT